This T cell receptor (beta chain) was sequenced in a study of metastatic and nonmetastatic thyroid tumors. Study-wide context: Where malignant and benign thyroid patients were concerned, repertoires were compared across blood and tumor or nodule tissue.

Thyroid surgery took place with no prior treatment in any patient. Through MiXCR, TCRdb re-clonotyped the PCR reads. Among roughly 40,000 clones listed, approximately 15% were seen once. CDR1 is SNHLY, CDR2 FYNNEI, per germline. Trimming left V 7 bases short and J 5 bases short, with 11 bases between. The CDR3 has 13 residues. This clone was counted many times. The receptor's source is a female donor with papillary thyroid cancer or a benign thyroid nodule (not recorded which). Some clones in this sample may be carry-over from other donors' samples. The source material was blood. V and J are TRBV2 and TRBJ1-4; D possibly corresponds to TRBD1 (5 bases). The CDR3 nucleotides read TGTGCCAGCATGGTAGGGGAGAATGAAAAACTGTTTTTT. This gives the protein CASMVGENEKLFF.